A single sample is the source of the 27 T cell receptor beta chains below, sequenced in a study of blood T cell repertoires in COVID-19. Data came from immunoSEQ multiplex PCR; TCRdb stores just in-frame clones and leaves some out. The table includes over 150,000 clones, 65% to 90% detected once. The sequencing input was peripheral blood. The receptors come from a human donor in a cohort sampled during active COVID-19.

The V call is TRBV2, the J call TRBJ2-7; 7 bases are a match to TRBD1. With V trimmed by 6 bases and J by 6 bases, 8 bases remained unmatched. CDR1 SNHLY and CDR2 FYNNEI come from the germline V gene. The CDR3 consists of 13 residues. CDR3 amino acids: CASRLTGSGEQYF. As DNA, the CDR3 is TGTGCCAGCAGGTTGACAGGGTCCGGCGAGCAGTACTTC.

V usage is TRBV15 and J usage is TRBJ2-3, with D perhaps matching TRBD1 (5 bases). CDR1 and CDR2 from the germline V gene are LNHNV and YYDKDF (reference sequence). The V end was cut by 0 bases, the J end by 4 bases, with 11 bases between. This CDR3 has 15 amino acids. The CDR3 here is CATSRDRDGADTQYF. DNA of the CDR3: TGTGCCACCAGCAGAGACAGGGATGGCGCAGATACGCAGTATTTT.

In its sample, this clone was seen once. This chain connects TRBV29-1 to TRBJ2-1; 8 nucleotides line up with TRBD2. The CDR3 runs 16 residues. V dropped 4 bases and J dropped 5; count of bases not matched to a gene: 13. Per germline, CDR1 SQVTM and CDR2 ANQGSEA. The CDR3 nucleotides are TGCAGCGTTGCCCCCCTACTAGCGGTTAAAAACAATGAGCAGTTCTTC. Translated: CSVAPLLAVKNNEQFF.

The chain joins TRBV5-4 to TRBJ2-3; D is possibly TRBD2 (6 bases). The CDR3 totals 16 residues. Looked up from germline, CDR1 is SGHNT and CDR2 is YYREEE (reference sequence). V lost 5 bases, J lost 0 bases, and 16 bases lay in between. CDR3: CASSTLRGYSTDTQYF. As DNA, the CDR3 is TGTGCCAGCAGTACTCTTCGGGGGTATAGCACAGATACGCAGTATTTT. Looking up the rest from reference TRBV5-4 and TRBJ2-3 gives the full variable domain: ETGVTQSPTHLIKTRGQQVTLRCSSQSGHNTVSWYQQALGQGPQFIFQYYREEENGRGNFPPRFSGLQFPNYSSELNVNALELDDSALYLCASSTLRGYSTDTQYFGPGTRLTVL.

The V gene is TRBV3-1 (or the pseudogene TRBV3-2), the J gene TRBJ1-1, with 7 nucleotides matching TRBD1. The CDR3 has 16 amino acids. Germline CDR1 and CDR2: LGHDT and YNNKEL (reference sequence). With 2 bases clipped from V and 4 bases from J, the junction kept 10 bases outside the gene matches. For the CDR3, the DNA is TGTGCCAGCAGCCAAACCCCCGGACAGGCGCGCACTGAAGCTTTCTTT. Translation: CASSQTPGQARTEAFF.

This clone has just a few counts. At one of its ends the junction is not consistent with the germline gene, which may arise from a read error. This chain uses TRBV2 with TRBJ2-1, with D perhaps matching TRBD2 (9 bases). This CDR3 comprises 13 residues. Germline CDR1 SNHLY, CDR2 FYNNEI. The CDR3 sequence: CASRQGAKREAVF. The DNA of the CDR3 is TGTGCCAGCAGGCAGGGGGCAAAGCGGGAGGCAGTCTTC.

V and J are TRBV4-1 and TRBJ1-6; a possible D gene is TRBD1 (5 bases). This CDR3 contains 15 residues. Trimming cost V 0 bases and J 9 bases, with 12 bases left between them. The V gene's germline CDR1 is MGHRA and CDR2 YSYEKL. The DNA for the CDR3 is TGCGCCAGCAGCCAAGATATGAGGAGGGGTTCACCCCTCCACTTT. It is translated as CASSQDMRRGSPLHF.

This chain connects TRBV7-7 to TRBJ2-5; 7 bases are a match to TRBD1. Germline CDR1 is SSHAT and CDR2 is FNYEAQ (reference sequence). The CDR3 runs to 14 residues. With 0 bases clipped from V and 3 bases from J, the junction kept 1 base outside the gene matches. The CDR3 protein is CASSLAGTEETQYF. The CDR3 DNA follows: TGTGCCAGCAGCTTAGCCGGGACAGAAGAGACCCAGTACTTC.

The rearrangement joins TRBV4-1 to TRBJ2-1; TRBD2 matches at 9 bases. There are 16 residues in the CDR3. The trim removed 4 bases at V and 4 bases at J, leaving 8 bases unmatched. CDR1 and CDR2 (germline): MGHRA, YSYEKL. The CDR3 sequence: CASSRRLAENYNEQFF. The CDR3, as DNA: TGCGCCAGCAGCCGAAGACTAGCGGAAAATTACAATGAGCAGTTCTTC.

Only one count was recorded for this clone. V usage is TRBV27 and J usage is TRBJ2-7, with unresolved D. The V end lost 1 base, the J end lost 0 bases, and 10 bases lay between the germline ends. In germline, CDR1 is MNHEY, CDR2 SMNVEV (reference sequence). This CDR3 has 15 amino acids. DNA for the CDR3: TGTGCCAGCAGTTTATACCCCCGCAGCTCCTACGAGCAGTACTTC. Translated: CASSLYPRSSYEQYF.

CDR3 sequence (DNA): TGCGCCAGCAGCTTGGGGGGACAGCACGGGGAGCTGTTTTTT. It yields the protein CASSLGGQHGELFF. This chain uses TRBV5-1 with TRBJ2-2; 7 bases match TRBD1. V lost 0 bases to trimming and J lost 7 bases; unmatched junction nucleotides: 3. Germline assignment: CDR1 SGHRS and CDR2 YFSETQ. This CDR3 spans 14 amino acids. Based on the CDR3 plus reference TRBV5-1 and TRBJ2-2, the full variable domain is KAGVTQTPRYLIKTRGQQVTLSCSPISGHRSVSWYQQTPGQGLQFLFEYFSETQRNKGNFPGRFSGRQFSNSRSEMNVSTLELGDSALYLCASSLGGQHGELFFGEGSRLTVL.

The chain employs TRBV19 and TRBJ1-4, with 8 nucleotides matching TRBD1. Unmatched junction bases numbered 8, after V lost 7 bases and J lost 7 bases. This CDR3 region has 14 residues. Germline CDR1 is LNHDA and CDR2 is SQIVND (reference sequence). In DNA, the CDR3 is TGTGCCAGTAACAAACAGGGGGAGGCTGAAAAACTGTTTTTT. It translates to CASNKQGEAEKLFF.

The CDR3 reads CASSLEAGANYGYTF. In DNA form, the CDR3 reads TGTGCCAGCAGCTTAGAAGCAGGGGCTAACTATGGCTACACCTTC. This rearrangement joins TRBV7-6 to TRBJ1-2; D is perhaps TRBD1 (6 bases). The CDR3 has 15 residues. Trimming pared 1 base from V and 0 bases from J, leaving 9 bases between. Looked up from germline, CDR1 is SGHVS and CDR2 is FNYEAQ.

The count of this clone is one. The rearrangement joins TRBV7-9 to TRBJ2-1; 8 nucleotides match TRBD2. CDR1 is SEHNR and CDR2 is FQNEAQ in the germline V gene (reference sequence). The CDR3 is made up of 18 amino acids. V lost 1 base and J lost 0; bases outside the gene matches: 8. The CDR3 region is CASSLGGSGASSYNEQFF. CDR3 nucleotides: TGTGCCAGCAGCTTAGGGGGTAGCGGGGCAAGCTCCTACAATGAGCAGTTCTTC.

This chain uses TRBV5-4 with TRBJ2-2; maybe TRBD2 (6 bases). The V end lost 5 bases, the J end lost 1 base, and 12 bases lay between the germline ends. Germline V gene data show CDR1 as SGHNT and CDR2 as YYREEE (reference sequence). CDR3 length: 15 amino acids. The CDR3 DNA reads TGTGCCAGCAGACGGGACTTTCTGAACACCGGGGAGCTGTTTTTT. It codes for CASRRDFLNTGELFF.

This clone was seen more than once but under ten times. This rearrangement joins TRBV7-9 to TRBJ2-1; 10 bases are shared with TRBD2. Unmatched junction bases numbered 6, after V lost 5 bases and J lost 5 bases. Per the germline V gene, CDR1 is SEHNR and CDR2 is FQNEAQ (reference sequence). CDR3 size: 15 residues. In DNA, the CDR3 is TGTGCCAGCAGCATTGGGACTAGCGCCGACAATGAGCAGTTCTTC. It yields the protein CASSIGTSADNEQFF.

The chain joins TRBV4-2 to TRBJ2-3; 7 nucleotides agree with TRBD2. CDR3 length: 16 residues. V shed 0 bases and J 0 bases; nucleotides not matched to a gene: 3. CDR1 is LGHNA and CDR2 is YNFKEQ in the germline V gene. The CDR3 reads CASSQDLAVSTDTQYF. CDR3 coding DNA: TGTGCCAGCAGCCAAGACCTAGCGGTCAGCACAGATACGCAGTATTTT.

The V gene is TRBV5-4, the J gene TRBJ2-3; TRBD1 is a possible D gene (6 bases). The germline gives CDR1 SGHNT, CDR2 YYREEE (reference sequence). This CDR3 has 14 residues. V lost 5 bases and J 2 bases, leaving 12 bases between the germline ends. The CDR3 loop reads CASSKTGPTDTQYF. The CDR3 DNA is TGTGCCAGCAGTAAGACAGGCCCCACAGATACGCAGTATTTT.

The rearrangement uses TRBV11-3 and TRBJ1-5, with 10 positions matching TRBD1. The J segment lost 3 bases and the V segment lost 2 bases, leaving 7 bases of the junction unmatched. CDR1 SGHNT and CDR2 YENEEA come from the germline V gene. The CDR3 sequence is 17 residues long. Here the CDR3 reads CASSLKRTGGYNQPQHF. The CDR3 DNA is TGTGCCAGCAGCTTAAAACGGACAGGGGGATACAATCAGCCCCAGCATTTT.

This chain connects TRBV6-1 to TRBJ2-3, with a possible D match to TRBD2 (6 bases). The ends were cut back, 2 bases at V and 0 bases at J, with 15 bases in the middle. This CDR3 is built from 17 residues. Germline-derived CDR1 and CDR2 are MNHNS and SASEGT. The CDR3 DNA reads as TGTGCCAGCAGTGAAAGCGTATGGGGAGGTAGCACAGATACGCAGTATTTT. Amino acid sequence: CASSESVWGGSTDTQYF.

CDR3 DNA: TGTGCCAGCAGCACCCGGACTAGCGGGAGAGATGAGCAGTTCTTC. Amino acids: CASSTRTSGRDEQFF. The chain uses TRBV7-8 and TRBJ2-1, with 13 bases matching TRBD2. J lost 8 bases, V lost 5 bases, and 6 bases had no gene match. The length of the CDR3 is 15 residues. Looked up from germline, CDR1 is SGHVS and CDR2 is FQNEAQ.

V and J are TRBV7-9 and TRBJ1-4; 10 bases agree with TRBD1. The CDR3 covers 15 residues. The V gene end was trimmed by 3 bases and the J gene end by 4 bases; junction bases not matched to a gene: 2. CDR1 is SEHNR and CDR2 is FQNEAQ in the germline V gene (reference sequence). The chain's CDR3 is CASSFGQGDNEKLFF. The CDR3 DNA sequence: TGTGCCAGCAGCTTTGGACAGGGGGATAATGAAAAACTGTTTTTT.

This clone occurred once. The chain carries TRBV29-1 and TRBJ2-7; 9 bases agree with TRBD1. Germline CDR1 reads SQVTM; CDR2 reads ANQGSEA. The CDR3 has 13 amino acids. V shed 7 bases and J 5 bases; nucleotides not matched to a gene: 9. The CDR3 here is CSAGTGTGNEQYF. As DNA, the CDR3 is TGCAGCGCAGGCACCGGGACAGGGAACGAGCAGTACTTC.

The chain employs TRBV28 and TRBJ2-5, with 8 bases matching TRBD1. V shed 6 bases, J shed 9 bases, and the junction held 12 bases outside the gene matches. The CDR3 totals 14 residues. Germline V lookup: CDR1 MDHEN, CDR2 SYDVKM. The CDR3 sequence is CASSTNRDRRAQYF. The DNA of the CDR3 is TGTGCCAGCAGCACAAACCGGGACAGGAGGGCCCAGTACTTC.

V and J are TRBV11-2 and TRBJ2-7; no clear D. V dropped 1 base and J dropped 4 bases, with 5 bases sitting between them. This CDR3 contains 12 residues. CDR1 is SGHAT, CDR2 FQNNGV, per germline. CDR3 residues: CASSLALYEQYF. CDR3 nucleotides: TGTGCCAGCAGCTTAGCCCTATACGAGCAGTACTTC.

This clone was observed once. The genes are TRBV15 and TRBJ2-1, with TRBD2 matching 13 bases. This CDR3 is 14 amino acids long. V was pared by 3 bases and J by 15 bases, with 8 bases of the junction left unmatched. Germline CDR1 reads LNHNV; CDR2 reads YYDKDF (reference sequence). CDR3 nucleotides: TGTGCCACCAGCAGTCCCGGACTAGCGGGAGTGCCGTTCTTC. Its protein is CATSSPGLAGVPFF.

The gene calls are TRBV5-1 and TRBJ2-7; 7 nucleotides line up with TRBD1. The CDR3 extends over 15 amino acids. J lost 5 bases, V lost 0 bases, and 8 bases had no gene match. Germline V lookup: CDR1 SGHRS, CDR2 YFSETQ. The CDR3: CASSLDRGGVDEQYF. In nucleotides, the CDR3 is TGCGCCAGCAGCTTGGACAGGGGTGGTGTCGACGAGCAGTACTTC.